What follows is one TCR beta chain and its context. The antigen is undetermined. Here immunoSEQ multiplex PCR was the method, and the copy in TCRdb shows in-frame clones only, minus some. This sample has around 34,000 clones, with roughly 90% found just once. This record comes from a study of monozygotic twins with cystic fibrosis. Findings and limits, study-wide: In 13 of 16 pairs, V gene usage was closest to the co-twin's. In this small cohort, shared CDR3 numbers showed no association with age, concordance or disease severity.

CDR1 and CDR2 from the germline V gene are SGHTA and FQGNSA. The V segment lost 4 bases and the J segment 0 bases; nucleotides outside the gene matches: 3. The CDR3 extends over 15 amino acids. The sequence came from a girl aged 2 to 9 with cystic fibrosis. The chain links TRBV7-2 to TRBJ1-5, with 7 bases that match TRBD1. Sequenced: blood. CDR3 in DNA: TGTGCCAGCAGCTCGACAGGGCGTAGCAATCAGCCCCAGCATTTT. Its translation is CASSSTGRSNQPQHF.